This TCR beta chain comes out of a study of T cells after yellow fever vaccination. V gave up 0 bases and J gave up 6 bases, with 9 bases separating them. CDR1 and CDR2 (germline): SGHNT, YYREEE (reference sequence). The CDR3 loop spans 13 amino acids. One entry per CDR3 protein, called by TCRdb with MiXCR from the 5' RACE reads. The profile shows 550,000 to 750,000 distinct CDR3 sequences, approximately 15% of them singletons. V gene TRBV5-4 combines with J gene TRBJ1-1; D not resolved. Here the sequenced sample was PBMCs, taken on the day of the yellow fever booster vaccination. The sequence was collected from a man aged 25 to 40 who received the YFV17D yellow fever vaccine. CDR3: CASSLGGRPEAFF. CDR3 DNA: TGTGCCAGCAGCTTGGGAGGGAGACCTGAAGCTTTCTTT.